Reported below is one TCR beta chain. The data were obtained in a study of control samples from healthy donors and cancer patients. In germline, CDR1 is SGHRS, CDR2 YFSETQ. V gave up 3 bases and J gave up 1 base; unmatched junction bases: 3. This CDR3 spans 14 amino acids. Some clones are missing from TCRdb's copy, which holds only in-frame ones; the method was immunoSEQ multiplex PCR. The sample shows about 130,000 clones, 85% to 95% of them seen only once. The sample taken for sequencing was PBMCs. The gene calls are TRBV5-1 and TRBJ1-1; 7 nucleotides agree with TRBD1. The receptor was derived from a man aged 55 to 70 with colorectal cancer. The CDR3 coding sequence is TGCGCCAGCAGCTCGAGGACAGGGAACACTGAAGCTTTCTTT. It translates to CASSSRTGNTEAFF.